Here is one T cell receptor (beta chain) with its context. Trimming cost V 7 bases and J 10 bases; bases outside gene matches: 4. The CDR3 length is 13 residues. Germline V gene lookup returns CDR1 KGHDR and CDR2 SFDVKD. The data are from a study of blood T cell repertoires in COVID-19. The table came from immunoSEQ multiplex PCR; TCRdb's copy has only in-frame clones and leaves some out. Counted here are around 150,000 clones, roughly 91% occurring once; the ten biggest clones make up more than 2%. The specimen sequenced was peripheral blood. This clonotype was sampled from a man younger than 35 with acute or convalescent COVID-19. The chain is built from TRBV24-1 and TRBJ2-6, with 9 bases that match TRBD1. As DNA, the CDR3 is TGTGCCACCAGGCCGGACAGGGGAAACGTCCTGACTTTC. Its protein product is CATRPDRGNVLTF.